The 11 T cell receptor beta chains below all came from one sample that was sequenced in a study of blood T cell repertoires in COVID-19. The table came from immunoSEQ multiplex PCR; TCRdb's copy has only in-frame clones and leaves some out. The table includes 200,000 to 300,000 clones, roughly 84% detected once. The sample was peripheral blood. The source of these receptors is a human donor in a cohort sampled during active COVID-19.

The chain uses TRBV23-1 and TRBJ2-7, with 7 bases matching TRBD2. TRBV23-1 qualifies as an ORF whose function is uncertain. Losses at the gene ends were 4 bases for V and 4 bases for J; bases not matched to a gene: 13. This CDR3 contains 16 residues. The CDR3 sequence is CASSRMAGVSCYEQYF. CDR3 coding DNA: TGCGCCAGCAGTCGTATGGCGGGAGTGAGTTGTTACGAGCAGTACTTC.

V and J are TRBV25-1 and TRBJ2-7; 8 nucleotides agree with TRBD1. From germline, CDR1 is MGHDK and CDR2 SYGVNS. The junction had 5 bases not matched to a gene; V was cut back by 2 bases and J by 2 bases. The CDR3 is 15 amino acids. This chain's CDR3 is CASSERGTGAYEQYF. As DNA, the CDR3 is TGTGCCAGCAGTGAACGGGGGACAGGAGCCTACGAGCAGTACTTC.

The rearrangement joins TRBV5-4 to TRBJ1-6; 9 bases line up with TRBD1. J lost 7 bases, V lost 4 bases, and 3 bases had no gene match. CDR3 size: 14 residues. CDR1 is SGHNT and CDR2 is YYREEE in the germline V gene (reference sequence). CDR3 sequence reads: CASSMGTGNSPLHF. The CDR3 coding sequence is TGTGCCAGCAGCATGGGGACAGGGAATTCACCCCTCCACTTT.

The chain combines TRBV6-5 with TRBJ1-5, with TRBD1 matching over 8 bases. CDR3 length equals 15 residues. V dropped 7 bases and J dropped 2; count of bases not matched to a gene: 7. Germline assignment: CDR1 MNHEY and CDR2 SVGAGI. For the CDR3, the DNA is TGTGCCAGCAACCGACCGGGACAGGGCAATCAGCCCCAGCATTTT. This sequence encodes CASNRPGQGNQPQHF.

The chain uses TRBV6-2 or TRBV6-3 and TRBJ2-4, with TRBD2 identical over 8 bases. V lost 5 bases and J lost 1; bases outside the gene matches: 22. CDR1 and CDR2 (germline): MNHEY, SVGEGT. The CDR3 loop spans 21 amino acids. CDR3 sequence reads: CASSTASGRGLFGEAKNIQYF. In DNA form, the CDR3 reads TGTGCCAGCAGTACAGCTAGCGGGCGCGGCCTCTTCGGGGAGGCCAAAAACATTCAGTACTTC.

V gene TRBV19 combines with J gene TRBJ2-7; possible D gene TRBD1, 5 bases. Germline V gives CDR1 LNHDA, CDR2 SQIVND (reference sequence). CDR3 size: 13 residues. Between the trimmed V and J ends, which lost 3 bases and 3 bases, there was a span of 9 bases. The CDR3 DNA reads TGTGCCAGTAGTATTTTCCAGGGCTACGAGCAGTACTTC. Translation: CASSIFQGYEQYF.

The rearrangement joins TRBV21-1 to TRBJ1-5; the DNA was not compared with TRBD1, the D call given in the table. TRBV21-1 is termed a pseudogene. The CDR3 has 20 amino acids. The CDR3 region is CASSFAFPGQGPYSNQPQHF. CDR3 DNA: TGTGCCAGCAGCTTTGCATTTCCGGGACAGGGACCTTATAGCAATCAGCCCCAGCATTTT.

J is TRBJ2-7 and V is TRBV19; TRBD1 matches at 8 bases. The CDR3 runs to 14 residues. V lost 3 bases, J lost 12 bases, and 13 bases stayed unmatched. The germline V gene encodes CDR1 LNHDA and CDR2 SQIVND (reference sequence). The CDR3 is CASSISGQAYLPYF. The CDR3 nucleotides read TGTGCCAGTAGTATCTCGGGACAGGCCTACCTGCCGTACTTC. Based on the CDR3 plus reference TRBV19 and TRBJ2-7, the full variable domain is DGGITQSPKYLFRKEGQNVTLSCEQNLNHDAMYWYRQDPGQGLRLIYYSQIVNDFQKGDIAEGYSVSREKKESFPLTVTSAQKNPTAFYLCASSISGQAYLPYFGPGTRLTVT.

The rearrangement uses TRBV5-1 and TRBJ2-1, with 10 bases identical to TRBD2. The germline V gene encodes CDR1 SGHRS and CDR2 YFSETQ. With 0 bases clipped from V and 5 bases from J, the junction kept 5 bases outside the gene matches. The CDR3 has 16 amino acids. The CDR3 sequence is CASSLGGLAGDNEQFF. The CDR3 region has the DNA TGCGCCAGCAGCTTGGGAGGGCTAGCGGGAGACAATGAGCAGTTCTTC.

The chain carries TRBV2 and TRBJ2-7; 9 bases fit TRBD1. This CDR3 is 15 amino acids long. CDR1 and CDR2 from the germline V gene are SNHLY and FYNNEI. V lost 8 bases to trimming and J lost 5 bases; unmatched junction nucleotides: 13. For the CDR3, the DNA is TGTGCCAGCCGAACAAGAGGGACAGGGTTGAACGAGCAGTACTTC. It codes for CASRTRGTGLNEQYF.

This chain joins TRBV2 and TRBJ1-2, with 7 bases identical to TRBD1. The J segment lost 0 bases and the V segment lost 0 bases, leaving 4 bases of the junction unmatched. The CDR3 totals 16 residues. From germline, CDR1 is SNHLY and CDR2 FYNNEI. CDR3 sequence: CASSEAGQRSNYGYTF. In DNA, the CDR3 is TGTGCCAGCAGTGAAGCGGGACAGCGATCTAACTATGGCTACACCTTC.